This T cell receptor beta chain stems from a study of T cells in women clearing cervical HPV infection. Study in general: For cases, blood was sampled a median roughly 150 days after lesion detection, interquartile range roughly 85 to 220 days.

Concerning this clone itself: The read terminates 3 residues before the CDR3 end, so the remaining end is supplied by the germline J gene.

Profiling relied on immunoSEQ multiplex PCR, and the TCRdb table lists in-frame clones only, not all of them. The sample totals 46,000 or so clones. Per the germline V gene, CDR1 is GTSNPN and CDR2 is SVGIG (reference sequence). The CDR3 runs 12 residues. This chain joins TRBV30 and TRBJ1-1; TRBD1 might be the D (6 bases). The sequencing sample was made of blood buffy coat. This clonotype originated in a woman aged 18-69 years with a cervical HPV16 infection that either progressed to CIN3+ or cleared (not recorded which). CDR3 region: CAWSRAGVQAFF. Partial CDR3 DNA: TGTGCCTGGAGTAGGGCAGGGGTTCAA.